Included here is one T cell receptor beta chain sequence, with context. Its specificity is not known. TCRdb reanalysed the RT-PCR reads using MiXCR and keeps one entry per CDR3 protein. In the table there are 860,000 or so distinct CDR3 sequences, around 21% of which are singletons. CDR1 SQVTM and CDR2 ANQGSEA come from the germline V gene. V shed 0 bases, J shed 1 base, and the junction held 3 bases outside the gene matches. The CDR3 runs to 15 residues. The entry originates in a study of response to subunit inactivated influenza vaccine. Study-wide results and limits: Few additional T cells are recruited per seasonal influenza vaccination, authors suggested.

Sequenced material: PBMCs from blood, taken about 5 days after vaccination. The clonotype was recovered from a man aged 50-59 years who received an inactivated influenza vaccine. This chain joins TRBV29-1 and TRBJ2-3; 8 bases are shared with TRBD1. The CDR3 DNA is TGCAGCGTTGAAGAGCAGGGGGCCGGCACAGATACGCAGTATTTT. It is translated as CSVEEQGAGTDTQYF.